The 28 T cell receptor beta chains presented below share a single source sample, sequenced in a study of neurological immune-mediated disorders. MiXCR was run by TCRdb on the 5' RACE reads, yielding one entry per CDR3 protein. The sample contains just over 95,000 distinct CDR3 sequences, 3.5% to 4% of which appear only once. What was sequenced was PBMCs. The receptors were sampled from a woman younger than 35 with multiple sclerosis.

This clonotype was observed at least ten times. V gene TRBV12-3 or TRBV12-4 combines with J gene TRBJ1-5; D is undetermined. The CDR3 consists of 14 residues. V lost 5 bases, J lost 0 bases, and 8 bases lay in between. CDR3 protein: CASSRANSNQPQHF. CDR3 in DNA: TGTGCCAGCAGTCGGGCGAATAGCAATCAGCCCCAGCATTTT.

At least ten counts were recorded for this clonotype. The V and J genes are TRBV12-3 or TRBV12-4 and TRBJ2-1, with a possible D match to TRBD2 (5 bases). The CDR3 is 14 residues long. With 2 bases removed from V and 10 bases from J, the gap between germline ends came to 15 bases. CDR3 protein: CASSLSSGSDEQFF. In DNA form, the CDR3 reads TGTGCCAGCAGTTTAAGCTCGGGAAGCGACGAGCAGTTCTTC.

This clonotype was seen repeatedly, ten times or more. The V gene is TRBV5-1, the J gene TRBJ2-7; D is unclear. The CDR3 sequence is 11 residues long. Germline loops: CDR1 SGHRS, CDR2 YFSETQ. Trimming pared 5 bases from V and 3 bases from J, leaving 6 bases between. The CDR3 nucleotides read TGCGCCAGCAGTAACGGCTACGAGCAGTACTTC. It yields the protein CASSNGYEQYF.

This clonotype was observed many times. The rearrangement joins TRBV19 to TRBJ2-1; 8 nucleotides agree with TRBD1. Looked up from germline, CDR1 is LNHDA and CDR2 is SQIVND (reference sequence). The V segment lost 4 bases and the J segment 4 bases; nucleotides outside the gene matches: 3. The CDR3 is made up of 14 amino acids. In DNA, the CDR3 is TGTGCCAGTAGTACAGGGGGCCAGTACAATGAGCAGTTCTTC. Translating gives CASSTGGQYNEQFF.

The sample holds many counts of this clonotype. The V and J genes are TRBV28 and TRBJ2-3, with D perhaps TRBD1 (5 bases). The CDR3 is made up of 15 amino acids. Germline V CDR1 and CDR2: MDHEN, SYDVKM. V was clipped by 7 bases and J by 5 bases, with 19 bases between them. The CDR3 loop reads CASIADRGWGDTQYF. In DNA, the CDR3 is TGTGCCAGCATTGCTGACAGAGGCTGGGGAGATACGCAGTATTTT.

This clonotype was found many times. The genes are TRBV24-1 and TRBJ2-1, with 10 bases matching TRBD2. J gave up 2 bases and V 4 bases, and 4 bases lay outside the gene matches. The germline CDR1 and CDR2 sequences are KGHDR and SFDVKD. This CDR3 region has 16 residues. CDR3 nucleotides: TGTGCCACCAGTGACACTAGCGGGGCCACCTACAATGAGCAGTTCTTC. This codes for CATSDTSGATYNEQFF.

This clonotype was counted at least ten times. The V call is TRBV27, the J call TRBJ1-5; 8 positions match TRBD1. The length of the CDR3 is 16 residues. CDR1 and CDR2 (germline): MNHEY, SMNVEV (reference sequence). V lost 5 bases to trimming and J lost 1 base; unmatched junction nucleotides: 7. CDR3 amino acids: CASSPLDRGSNQPQHF. The CDR3 DNA reads TGTGCCAGCAGTCCGCTCGACAGGGGCAGCAATCAGCCCCAGCATTTT.

V gene TRBV4-1 combines with J gene TRBJ1-4; 9 positions agree with TRBD1. V shed 1 base and J 5 bases; nucleotides not matched to a gene: 5. This CDR3 contains 16 residues. CDR1 MGHRA and CDR2 YSYEKL come from the germline V gene. DNA for the CDR3: TGCGCCAGCAGCCAAGGGACAGGGGTCCCGAATGAAAAACTGTTTTTT. Amino acid sequence: CASSQGTGVPNEKLFF.

This clonotype was seen at least ten times. V usage is TRBV20-1 and J usage is TRBJ2-1; 10 nucleotides line up with TRBD1. V gave up 0 bases and J gave up 4 bases; unmatched junction bases: 3. The CDR3 is made up of 15 amino acids. From germline, CDR1 is DFQATT and CDR2 SNEGSKA (reference sequence). The CDR3 region has the DNA TGCAGTGCTAGAGACGGGGACAGGGGATACAATGAGCAGTTCTTC. It yields the protein CSARDGDRGYNEQFF.

This clonotype was detected ten times or more. The genes are TRBV5-1 and TRBJ2-1; the D gene could be TRBD1 or TRBD2 (5 bases each). Per the germline V gene, CDR1 is SGHRS and CDR2 is YFSETQ. The CDR3 is 17 residues long. The ends were cut back, 4 bases at V and 0 bases at J, with 17 bases in the middle. CDR3 bases: TGCGCCAGCAGCGACGGGGACCGCCTTAGCTCCTACAATGAGCAGTTCTTC. Residues: CASSDGDRLSSYNEQFF.

This clonotype has only a few counts. The rearrangement uses TRBV7-9 and TRBJ2-1, with 10 bases fitting TRBD2. Germline lookup yields CDR1 SEHNR and CDR2 FQNEAQ (reference sequence). V was clipped by 3 bases and J by 6 bases; unmatched bases: 8. CDR3 size: 16 residues. CDR3 sequence (DNA): TGTGCCAGCAGCTTGACGGAAGCGGGAGGGCTCAATGAGCAGTTCTTC. Translation gives CASSLTEAGGLNEQFF.

This clonotype was counted at least ten times. V and J are TRBV9 and TRBJ2-1, with 7 bases aligning to TRBD2. The length of the CDR3 is 16 residues. Germline assignment: CDR1 SGDLS and CDR2 YYNGEE. Trimming cost V 0 bases and J 1 base; bases outside gene matches: 4. This CDR3 is CASSVAGRESYNEQFF. The CDR3 coding sequence is TGTGCCAGCAGCGTAGCGGGGCGGGAGTCCTACAATGAGCAGTTCTTC.

This clonotype was counted only a few times. This chain joins TRBV7-2 and TRBJ2-1; D possibly uses TRBD1 or TRBD2 (5 bases each). CDR3 length: 17 amino acids. From germline, CDR1 is SGHTA and CDR2 FQGNSA. The ends were cut back, 5 bases at V and 0 bases at J, with 17 bases in the middle. The CDR3 here is CASSPNSGRRSYNEQFF. In DNA form, the CDR3 reads TGTGCCAGCAGCCCCAATTCGGGACGCCGCTCCTACAATGAGCAGTTCTTC.

Regarding this clonotype: A read error may explain this, as a much larger clone is one base away. V usage is TRBV7-9 and J usage is TRBJ2-4; weak D call: TRBD1 (5 bases). This CDR3 comprises 13 residues. In germline, CDR1 is SEHNR, CDR2 FQNEAQ (reference sequence). In DNA form, the CDR3 reads TGTACCAGCAGCTTAGGACAAGGGAACATTCAGTACTTC. Translation gives CTSSLGQGNIQYF.

This clonotype showed up just a few times. Just one base apart from a much larger clone, this may be a read error. The V call is TRBV20-1, the J call TRBJ2-3; 11 positions agree with TRBD1. The germline V gene encodes CDR1 DFQATT and CDR2 SNEGSKA (reference sequence). The CDR3 totals 14 residues. Germline trimming cut 7 bases from V and 4 bases from J; bases unmatched to any gene: 7. The DNA of the CDR3 is TGCAGTGGCACGCAGGGACAGGGGGCAGATACGCAGTATTTT. This translates into CSGTQGQGADTQYF.

This clonotype was counted ten times or more. The chain combines TRBV27 with TRBJ1-2; no definite D call. Trimming left V 5 bases short and J 3 bases short, with 19 bases between. Germline values: CDR1 MNHEY, CDR2 SMNVEV (reference sequence). This CDR3 has 16 residues. As DNA, the CDR3 is TGTGCCAGCAGTGCCCGTCTTGGCTTAGTTTACTATGGCTACACCTTC. Translating it yields CASSARLGLVYYGYTF.

This clonotype was picked up many times. The chain carries TRBV21-1 and TRBJ2-3; the table's D call of TRBD2 was not tested on the DNA. TRBV21-1 is shown as a pseudogene. This CDR3 contains 16 residues. The DNA for the CDR3 is TGTGCCAGCAGCAAAAATACTAGCGGAAGCACAGATACGCAGTATTTT. It yields the protein CASSKNTSGSTDTQYF.

This clonotype was recorded many times. The chain employs TRBV18 and TRBJ1-1, with TRBD1 matching 8 bases. The CDR3 contains 14 residues. Germline CDR1 and CDR2: KGHSH and LQKENI. The ends lost 6 bases at V and 3 bases at J; junction bases unmatched: 6. In DNA, the CDR3 is TGTGCCAGCTCGCAGACAGGGGCAGACACTGAAGCTTTCTTT. Residues: CASSQTGADTEAFF.

Many counts were recorded for this clonotype. V is TRBV29-1 and J is TRBJ1-1; tentative D call: TRBD1 (5 bases). The CDR3 consists of 17 residues. Trimming pared 3 bases from V and 1 base from J, leaving 21 bases between. The germline V gene has CDR1 SQVTM and CDR2 ANQGSEA. This chain's CDR3 is CSVDSTGGVLGNTEAFF. CDR3 nucleotides: TGCAGCGTTGATAGCACAGGAGGGGTTCTGGGGAACACTGAAGCTTTCTTT.

To note about this clonotype: It may be a read error: a sequence one base away is much more abundant. V and J are TRBV6-6 and TRBJ1-1; D not certain. The CDR3 consists of 12 residues. In germline, CDR1 is MNHNY, CDR2 SVGAGI (reference sequence). CDR3 residues: CASMRVNTVAFF. In DNA form, the CDR3 reads TGTGCCAGCATGCGAGTGAACACTGTAGCTTTCTTT.

Many counts were recorded for this clonotype. The chain is built from TRBV19 and TRBJ1-1; maybe TRBD1 (6 bases). Trimming pared 9 bases from V and 0 bases from J, leaving 14 bases between. The CDR3 extends over 14 amino acids. Germline V gene lookup returns CDR1 LNHDA and CDR2 SQIVND (reference sequence). CDR3 sequence reads: CASNDRTLNTEAFF. CDR3 sequence (DNA): TGTGCCAGCAACGACAGGACTTTGAACACTGAAGCTTTCTTT.

This clonotype was found many times. The rearrangement links TRBV2 to TRBJ1-6; D is uncertain. The germline CDR1 and CDR2 sequences are SNHLY and FYNNEI. The V gene lost 6 bases and the J gene lost 11 bases, with 14 bases spanning the gap. The CDR3 has 13 amino acids. CDR3 amino acids: CASSPEGLAPLHF. The CDR3 DNA sequence: TGTGCCAGCAGCCCAGAAGGGTTGGCACCCCTCCACTTT.

There are many counts of this clonotype. This rearrangement joins TRBV6-1 to TRBJ1-6; TRBD1 matches at 7 bases. Unmatched junction bases numbered 4, after V lost 2 bases and J lost 9 bases. The CDR3 has 14 amino acids. The germline CDR1 and CDR2 sequences are MNHNS and SASEGT. In DNA form, the CDR3 reads TGTGCCAGCAGTGAAATAGACAGGGCTTCACCCCTCCACTTT. This sequence encodes CASSEIDRASPLHF.

This clonotype has just a few counts. One base away lies a much larger clone, so this may be a sequencing read error. This CDR3 reads CATSRDQGGGTQYF. CDR3 nucleotides: TGTGCCACCAGCAGAGATCAAGGAGGGGGGACCCAGTACTTC. V is TRBV15 and J is TRBJ2-5, with D possibly being TRBD1 or TRBD2 (6 bases each). This CDR3 is built from 14 residues. CDR1 is LNHNV and CDR2 is YYDKDF in the germline V gene (reference sequence). Trimming left V 0 bases short and J 7 bases short, with 12 bases between.

With regard to this clonotype: This may stem from a read error, because a much larger clone lies one nucleotide away. V is TRBV18 and J is TRBJ2-4; 9 nucleotides align to TRBD1. Germline CDR1 KGHSH, CDR2 LQKENI. Losses at the gene ends were 0 bases for V and 4 bases for J; bases not matched to a gene: 10. The CDR3 is 18 amino acids. In nucleotides, the CDR3 is TGTGCCAGCTCACCACCGGGACAGGGAAATCGTGGTAAAAACATTCAGTACTTC. It is translated as CASSPPGQGNRGKNIQYF.

At least ten counts were recorded for this clonotype. J is TRBJ2-3 and V is TRBV5-1; the D is unclear. The CDR3 is 14 residues long. The V and J ends lost 0 bases and 2 bases respectively, with 7 bases between them. Looked up from germline, CDR1 is SGHRS and CDR2 is YFSETQ. CDR3 protein: CASSLEEYTDTQYF. The DNA for the CDR3 is TGCGCCAGCAGCTTGGAGGAGTACACAGATACGCAGTATTTT.

This clonotype was detected many times. The rearrangement links TRBV6-6 to TRBJ2-1; TRBD2 agrees at 12 bases. The CDR3 loop spans 16 amino acids. The V gene's germline CDR1 is MNHNY and CDR2 SVGAGI (reference sequence). V lost 2 bases, J lost 6 bases, and 5 bases stayed unmatched. CDR3 protein: CASSYRLAGAGNEQFF. In nucleotides, the CDR3 is TGTGCCAGCAGTTACCGACTAGCGGGAGCAGGCAATGAGCAGTTCTTC.

This clonotype was recorded at least ten times. The chain combines TRBV5-5 with TRBJ2-7, with D unclear. CDR1 and CDR2 from the germline V gene are SGHKS and YYEKEE (reference sequence). There are 13 residues in the CDR3. Deletions cut 8 bases from V and 0 bases from J, with 12 bases between. The CDR3 protein is CASQGSSSYEQYF. The CDR3 DNA reads as TGTGCCAGTCAAGGCTCTAGCTCCTACGAGCAGTACTTC. The whole variable domain, remainder taken from reference TRBV5-5 and TRBJ2-7, is DAGVTQSPTHLIKTRGQQVTLRCSPISGHKSVSWYQQVLGQGPQFIFQYYEKEERGRGNFPDRFSARQFPNYSSELNVNALLLGDSALYLCASQGSSSYEQYFGPGTRLTVT.